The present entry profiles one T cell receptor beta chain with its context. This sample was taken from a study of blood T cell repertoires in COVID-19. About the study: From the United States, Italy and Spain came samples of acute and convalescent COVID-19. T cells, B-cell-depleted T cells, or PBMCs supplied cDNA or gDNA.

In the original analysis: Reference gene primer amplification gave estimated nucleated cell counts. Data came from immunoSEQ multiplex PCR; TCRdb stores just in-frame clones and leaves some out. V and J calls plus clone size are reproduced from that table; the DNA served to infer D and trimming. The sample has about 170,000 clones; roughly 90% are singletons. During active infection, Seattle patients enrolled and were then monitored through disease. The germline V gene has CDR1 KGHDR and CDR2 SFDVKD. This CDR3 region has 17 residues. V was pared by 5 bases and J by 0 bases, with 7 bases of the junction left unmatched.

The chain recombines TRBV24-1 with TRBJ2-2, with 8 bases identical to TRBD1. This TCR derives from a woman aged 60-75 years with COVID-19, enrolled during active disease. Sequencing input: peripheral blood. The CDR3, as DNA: TGTGCCACCAGTGTTCCAGGGGGCTACCCGAACACCGGGGAGCTGTTTTTT. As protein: CATSVPGGYPNTGELFF.